Below, 2 T cell receptor beta chains from the same sample are listed, as sequenced in a study of spatial heterogeneity in lung cancer. TCRdb fed the 5' RACE reads into MiXCR, producing one record per CDR3 protein. The sample has about 17,000 distinct CDR3 sequences, around 6.2% seen once. The time point: sample taken at primary tumor resection. The study's findings and limits: In tumors, expanded intratumoral alpha and beta TCR counts tracked mutation counts.

The antigens these receptors bind are not known. The sequencing here drew on lung tumor tissue, taken at surgery. Source of these receptors: a male donor with early-stage non-small cell lung cancer.

This clonotype showed up many times. This beta chain appears as a stray read in a library generated for alpha chains; its size is not informative. This chain links TRBV6-6 with TRBJ2-5, with unresolved D. V dropped 0 bases and J dropped 5 bases, with 4 bases sitting between them. Germline CDR1 and CDR2: MNHNY and SVGAGI (reference sequence). The CDR3 sequence is 12 residues long. The chain's CDR3 is CASSYSTETQYF. In DNA, the CDR3 is TGTGCCAGCAGTTACTCGACGGAGACCCAGTACTTC.

This clonotype was seen repeatedly, ten times or more. This beta chain was picked up by a library intended for alpha chains and is off target, so its count carries little meaning. The J gene is TRBJ1-5, the V gene TRBV27; D unclear. This CDR3 comprises 13 residues. V shed 2 bases and J shed 7 bases, with 9 bases lying between them. The V gene's germline CDR1 is MNHEY and CDR2 SMNVEV (reference sequence). In nucleotides, the CDR3 is TGTGCCAGCAGTTTACAGTTTGCCCAGCCCCAGCATTTT. Its translation: CASSLQFAQPQHF.